This T cell receptor beta chain was retrieved from a study of T cells in narcolepsy. Study information: Patients with NT1 or NT2 and healthy control donors were enrolled. Broader study findings: Autoreactive HCRT-specific and TRIB2-specific clonotypes were marked in same-patient CSF-versus-blood CD4+ comparisons.

Clones were read by immunoSEQ multiplex PCR, and TCRdb kept only the in-frame ones, dropping some. Here the sample spans about 32,000 clones, approximately 90% being singletons. A note on this clone: Its target is not known.

V gave up 5 bases and J gave up 8 bases; unmatched junction bases: 6. The CDR3 extends over 14 amino acids. CDR1 is LNHDA, CDR2 SQIVND, per germline (reference sequence). The sample comprised CD45RA- memory CD4+ T cells from PBMCs. The chain joins TRBV19 to TRBJ1-2, with TRBD1 identical over 12 bases. The origin of this receptor is a human donor with narcolepsy. The CDR3 loop is CASSPSGQGAGYTF. In nucleotides, the CDR3 is TGTGCCAGTAGTCCGTCGGGACAGGGGGCAGGCTACACCTTC.